These 13 T cell receptor beta chains were sequenced from one sample in a study of neurological immune-mediated disorders. TCRdb reprocessed the 5' RACE reads via MiXCR and lists one record per CDR3 protein. The top ten hold about 1.2% of the sample, which has about 120,000 distinct CDR3 sequences, roughly 3.1% seen once. Input material: PBMCs. These receptors were taken from a woman aged 30 to 39 with multiple sclerosis.

This clonotype was seen repeatedly, ten times or more. V is TRBV9 and J is TRBJ1-2; D remains unclear. The ends were cut back, 4 bases at V and 4 bases at J, with 17 bases in the middle. There are 15 residues in the CDR3. The germline V gene has CDR1 SGDLS and CDR2 YYNGEE. The CDR3 bases are TGTGCCAGCAGCCCCCCGGCGGGCCCCTTCTATGGCTACACCTTC. Its protein is CASSPPAGPFYGYTF. Based on the CDR3 plus reference TRBV9 and TRBJ1-2, the full variable domain is DSGVTQTPKHLITATGQRVTLRCSPRSGDLSVYWYQQSLDQGLQFLIQYYNGEERAKGNILERFSAQQFPDLHSELNLSSLELGDSALYFCASSPPAGPFYGYTFGSGTRLTVV.

This clonotype was seen many times. This chain connects TRBV7-7 to TRBJ1-2, with D possibly matching TRBD1 (5 bases). This CDR3 has 12 amino acids. CDR1 and CDR2 (germline): SSHAT, FNYEAQ (reference sequence). V was shortened by 10 bases and J by 6 bases, with 15 bases between the two germline ends. CDR3 in DNA: TGTGCCATCGATCGGGGCCATAATGGCTACACCTTC. Protein product: CAIDRGHNGYTF. The whole variable domain, filled in from reference TRBV7-7 and TRBJ1-2, reads GAGVSQSPRYKVTKRGQDVTLRCDPISSHATLYWYQQALGQGPEFLTYFNYEAQPDKSGLPSDRFSAERPEGSISTLTIQRTEQRDSAMYRCAIDRGHNGYTFGSGTRLTVV.

This clonotype was counted ten times or more. The V and J genes are TRBV19 and TRBJ1-3; 8 bases fit TRBD1. V lost 10 bases and J lost 2; bases outside the gene matches: 10. Germline CDR1 reads LNHDA; CDR2 reads SQIVND (reference sequence). The CDR3 runs 15 residues. The CDR3 DNA sequence: TGTGCCACAAGACAGGGGTTGTCGGCTGGAAACACCATATATTTT. It specifies CATRQGLSAGNTIYF.

This clonotype was observed at least ten times. The chain combines TRBV27 with TRBJ1-2; no clear D gene. With 3 bases removed from V and 6 bases from J, the gap between germline ends came to 14 bases. The CDR3 is 14 residues long. The germline V gene has CDR1 MNHEY and CDR2 SMNVEV (reference sequence). The CDR3, as DNA: TGTGCCAGCAGTTTCCGGGCCGAGTCCGATGGCTACACCTTC. It yields the protein CASSFRAESDGYTF.

The sample holds many counts of this clonotype. V and J are TRBV7-6 and TRBJ2-3, with D tentatively TRBD2 (5 bases). Germline V gene data show CDR1 as SGHVS and CDR2 as FNYEAQ. V shed 1 base and J shed 10 bases, with 9 bases lying between them. The CDR3 is 12 residues long. CDR3 DNA: TGTGCCAGCAGCTTAGGAAATAGCGCGCAGTATTTT. Protein sequence: CASSLGNSAQYF.

This clonotype has at least ten counts. The chain links TRBV5-1 to TRBJ2-1, with a weak D call TRBD2 (5 bases). Per germline, CDR1 SGHRS and CDR2 YFSETQ. The germline V and J ends were trimmed by 7 bases and 3 bases, with 20 bases remaining between them. The CDR3 covers 16 residues. The CDR3: CASVVGVGGNYNEQFF. The CDR3 DNA reads as TGCGCCAGCGTTGTGGGAGTGGGCGGAAACTACAATGAGCAGTTCTTC.

Ten or more counts support this clonotype. This sequence joins TRBV5-1 and TRBJ2-5; maybe TRBD1 (5 bases). This CDR3 is 14 amino acids long. The V gene's germline CDR1 is SGHRS and CDR2 YFSETQ. Trimming cost V 0 bases and J 2 bases, with 8 bases left between them. CDR3 nucleotide sequence: TGCGCCAGCAGCTTGGGACAGCCTCAAGAGACCCAGTACTTC. It yields the protein CASSLGQPQETQYF.

This clonotype was seen many times. The chain is built from TRBV27 and TRBJ1-1, with 12 bases aligning to TRBD1. J was trimmed by 9 bases and V by 6 bases; bases with no gene match: 8. The V gene's germline CDR1 is MNHEY and CDR2 SMNVEV (reference sequence). The CDR3 has 14 residues. The CDR3 is CASRPRDRGLKAFF. In DNA form, the CDR3 reads TGTGCCAGCAGGCCCCGGGACAGGGGGCTAAAAGCTTTCTTT.

V is TRBV29-1 and J is TRBJ1-2; D gene uncertain. V was pared by 6 bases and J by 8 bases, with 13 bases between. This CDR3 has 11 residues. Germline-derived CDR1 and CDR2 are SQVTM and ANQGSEA. The CDR3 spells CSVEIGVGYTF. CDR3 nucleotides: TGCAGCGTCGAAATTGGGGTGGGCTACACCTTC. The full variable domain, in which reference TRBV29-1 and TRBJ1-2 provide the parts outside the CDR3, is SAVISQKPSRDICQRGTSLTIQCQVDSQVTMMFWYRQQPGQSLTLIATANQGSEATYESGFVIDKFPISRPNLTFSTLTVSNMSPEDSSIYLCSVEIGVGYTFGSGTRLTVV.

There are many counts of this clonotype. The gene calls are TRBV7-9 and TRBJ2-7, with unresolved D. In germline, CDR1 is SEHNR, CDR2 FQNEAQ (reference sequence). The V and J ends lost 4 bases and 0 bases respectively, with 13 bases between them. The CDR3 extends over 15 amino acids. CDR3 loop: CASSSSGPSSYEQYF. In nucleotides, the CDR3 is TGTGCCAGCAGCTCATCGGGCCCCAGCTCCTACGAGCAGTACTTC.

There are many counts of this clonotype. The chain combines TRBV6-5 with TRBJ2-1; perhaps TRBD1 as D (5 bases). The germline V and J ends were trimmed by 2 bases and 1 base, with 9 bases remaining between them. Germline-derived CDR1 and CDR2 are MNHEY and SVGAGI. This CDR3 contains 15 residues. The CDR3 sequence: CASSYVRVSYNEQFF. The CDR3 DNA reads as TGTGCCAGCAGTTACGTCAGGGTGTCCTACAATGAGCAGTTCTTC.

This clonotype was seen repeatedly, ten times or more. V is TRBV20-1 and J is TRBJ2-5, with D perhaps matching TRBD2 (5 bases). The CDR3 covers 13 residues. The germline V gene encodes CDR1 DFQATT and CDR2 SNEGSKA (reference sequence). V lost 7 bases, J lost 2 bases, and 14 bases lay in between. The CDR3 region is CSVSLPGQETQYF. In DNA, the CDR3 is TGCAGTGTCAGTCTCCCGGGGCAAGAGACCCAGTACTTC.

This clonotype showed up many times. This chain joins TRBV5-6 and TRBJ2-7, with D possibly being TRBD1 or TRBD2 (5 bases each). The CDR3 sequence is 14 residues long. Trimming left V 4 bases short and J 3 bases short, with 14 bases between. From germline, CDR1 is SGHDT and CDR2 YYEEEE. The CDR3 DNA reads TGTGCCAGCAGCCCCGGGACGGACAACTACGAGCAGTACTTC. As protein: CASSPGTDNYEQYF.